This TCR beta chain was observed in a study of blood T cell repertoires in COVID-19. The J segment lost 4 bases and the V segment lost 5 bases, leaving 4 bases of the junction unmatched. This CDR3 comprises 15 residues. Germline V gives CDR1 MNHEY, CDR2 SVGEGT. Assay used: immunoSEQ multiplex PCR; TCRdb lists only in-frame clones, some missing. The sample lists about 210,000 clones; 88% were seen once. The origin of this receptor is a man aged 18-30 years with active or convalescent COVID-19. Sequences were obtained from peripheral blood. The V and J genes are TRBV6-2 or TRBV6-3 and TRBJ2-2; 10 positions agree with TRBD2. Here the CDR3 reads CASSTLAGATGELFF. The CDR3, as DNA: TGTGCCAGCAGTACGCTAGCGGGGGCCACCGGGGAGCTGTTTTTT.